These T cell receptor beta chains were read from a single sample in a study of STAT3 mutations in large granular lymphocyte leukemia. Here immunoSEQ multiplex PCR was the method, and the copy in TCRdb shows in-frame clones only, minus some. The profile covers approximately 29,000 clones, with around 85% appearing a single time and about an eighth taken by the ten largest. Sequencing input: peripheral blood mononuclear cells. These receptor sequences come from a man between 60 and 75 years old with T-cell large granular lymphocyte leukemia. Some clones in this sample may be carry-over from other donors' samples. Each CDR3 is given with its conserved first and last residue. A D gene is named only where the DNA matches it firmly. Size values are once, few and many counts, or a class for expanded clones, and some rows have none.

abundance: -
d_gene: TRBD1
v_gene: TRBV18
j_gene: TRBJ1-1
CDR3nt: TGTGCCAGCTCACCACTTCCCACGGGACAGCTCTGGGGCACTGAAGCTTTCTTT
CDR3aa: CASSPLPTGQLWGTEAFF

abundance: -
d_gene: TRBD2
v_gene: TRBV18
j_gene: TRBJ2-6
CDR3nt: TGTGCCAGCTCACCAGAACTAGCGGGTGGCATCGGCTCTGGGGCCAACGTCCTGACTTTC
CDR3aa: CASSPELAGGIGSGANVLTF

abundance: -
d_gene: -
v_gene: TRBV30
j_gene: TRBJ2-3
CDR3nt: TGTGCCTGGAGTGTACGAGAGGCAGATACGCAGTATTTT
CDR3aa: CAWSVREADTQYF

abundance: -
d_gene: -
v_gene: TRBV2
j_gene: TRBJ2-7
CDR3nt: TGTGCCAGCAGTGACCAGGCCGTATACGAGCAGTACTTC
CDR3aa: CASSDQAVYEQYF

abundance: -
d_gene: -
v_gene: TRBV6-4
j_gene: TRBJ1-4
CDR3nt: TGTGCCAGCAGTGACCACCTTCGAGGGATGGGACAAAACGCGCGGGTTGAAAAACTGTTTTTT
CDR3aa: CASSDHLRGMGQNARVEKLFF

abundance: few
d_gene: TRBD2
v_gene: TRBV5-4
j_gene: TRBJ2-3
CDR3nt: TGTGCCAGCAGCCCGACCCCGACTAGCGGGAGTGGAGATACGCAGTATTTT
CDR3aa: CASSPTPTSGSGDTQYF

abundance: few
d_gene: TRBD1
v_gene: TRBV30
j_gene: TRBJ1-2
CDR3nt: TGTGCCTGGAGTGTAGGGACAGACGCCTATGGCTACACCTTC
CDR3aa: CAWSVGTDAYGYTF

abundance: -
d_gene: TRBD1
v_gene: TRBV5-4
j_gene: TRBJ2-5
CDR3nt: TGTGCCAGCAGCTCCCGGGACAGGGGGGAGACCCAGTACTTC
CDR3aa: CASSSRDRGETQYF

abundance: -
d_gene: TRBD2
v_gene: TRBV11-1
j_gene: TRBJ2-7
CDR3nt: TGTGCCAGCAGCTTAAGCGGGAGCGTAAACGAGCAGTACTTC
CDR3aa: CASSLSGSVNEQYF

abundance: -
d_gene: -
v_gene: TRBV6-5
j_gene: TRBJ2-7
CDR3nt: TGTGCCAGCAGTTACCCTCGCGGGGTTGAGCAGTACTTC
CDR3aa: CASSYPRGVEQYF

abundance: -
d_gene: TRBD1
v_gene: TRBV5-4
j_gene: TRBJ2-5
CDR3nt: TGTGCCAGCAGCATAGGGACAGGGCTACAAGAGACCCAGTACTTC
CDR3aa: CASSIGTGLQETQYF

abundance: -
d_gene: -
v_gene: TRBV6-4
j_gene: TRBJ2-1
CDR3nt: TGTGCCAGCAGCGCTCTAGAAACGGTACTCTTC
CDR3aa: CASSALETVLF

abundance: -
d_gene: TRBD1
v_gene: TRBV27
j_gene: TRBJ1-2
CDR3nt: TGTGCCAGCAGCCAACAGGGGAACTATGGCTACACCTTC
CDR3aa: CASSQQGNYGYTF

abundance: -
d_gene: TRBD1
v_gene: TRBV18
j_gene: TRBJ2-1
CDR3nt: TGTGCCAGCGCGGGACAGGGGGGGACGGAGCAGTTCTTC
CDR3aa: CASAGQGGTEQFF

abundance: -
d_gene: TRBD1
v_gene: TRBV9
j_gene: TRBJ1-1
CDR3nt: TGTGCCAGCAGCACACAGGGGGGGAACACTGAAGCTTTCTTT
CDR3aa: CASSTQGGNTEAFF

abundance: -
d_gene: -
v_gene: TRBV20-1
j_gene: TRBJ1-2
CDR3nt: TGCAGTGCTACCCAAAGAGGGAGCTCCACCTTC
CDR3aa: CSATQRGSSTF

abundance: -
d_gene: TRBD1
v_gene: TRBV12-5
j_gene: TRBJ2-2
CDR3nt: TGTGCTAGTGGTTTGTCCCGAGGGGGCAAGGGCACCGGGGAGCTGTTTTTT
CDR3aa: CASGLSRGGKGTGELFF

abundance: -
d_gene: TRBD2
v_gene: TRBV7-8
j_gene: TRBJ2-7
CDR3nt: TGTGCCAGCAGCCCGCTAGCGGGCCCATACGAGCAGTACTTC
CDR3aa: CASSPLAGPYEQYF

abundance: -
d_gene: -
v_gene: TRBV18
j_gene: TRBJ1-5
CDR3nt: TGTGCCAGCTCACCCGGGTCCATTGATCAGCCCCAGCATTTT
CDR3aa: CASSPGSIDQPQHF

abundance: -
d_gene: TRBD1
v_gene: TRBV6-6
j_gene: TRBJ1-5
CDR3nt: TGTGCCAGCACCAAGACAGGGGGGGATCAGCCCCAGCATTTT
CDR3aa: CASTKTGGDQPQHF

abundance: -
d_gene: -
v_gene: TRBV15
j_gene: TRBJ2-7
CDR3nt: TGTGCCACCAGCAGGGAAGGGGATGTAAACGAGCAGTACTTC
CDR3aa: CATSREGDVNEQYF

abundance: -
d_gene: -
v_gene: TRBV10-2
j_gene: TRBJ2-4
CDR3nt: TGCGCCAGCAGTGAGCCCCGACCCAAAAACATTCAGTACTTC
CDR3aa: CASSEPRPKNIQYF

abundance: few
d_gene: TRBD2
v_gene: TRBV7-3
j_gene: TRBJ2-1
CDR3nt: TGTGCCAGCAGCTTAGGACTAGCGAATGAGCAGTTCTTC
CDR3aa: CASSLGLANEQFF

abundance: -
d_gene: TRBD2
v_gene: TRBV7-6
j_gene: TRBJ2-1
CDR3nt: TGTGCCAGCAGCTTAGCGGGAGGGCTTGAGCAGTTCTTC
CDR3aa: CASSLAGGLEQFF

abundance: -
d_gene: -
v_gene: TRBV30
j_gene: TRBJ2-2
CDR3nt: TGTGCCTGGAGTGTACGAGGGTGGACCGGGGAGCTGTTTTTT
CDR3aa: CAWSVRGWTGELFF

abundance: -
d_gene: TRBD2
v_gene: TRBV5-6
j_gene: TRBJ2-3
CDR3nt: TGTGCCAGCAGCTTGCGTCTAGCGGGAGTCGGGACAGATACGCAGTATTTT
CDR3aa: CASSLRLAGVGTDTQYF

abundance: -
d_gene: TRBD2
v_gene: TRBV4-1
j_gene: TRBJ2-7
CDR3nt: TGCGCCAGCAGCCAAACTTCTCGCCCTTTCACGGGACTAGCGGGCTCATACGAGCAGTACTTC
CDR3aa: CASSQTSRPFTGLAGSYEQYF

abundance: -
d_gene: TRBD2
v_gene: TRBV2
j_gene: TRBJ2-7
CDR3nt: TGTGCCAGTTCGTCACCGGGACTAGCGGGTGCTACCTACGAGCAGTACTTC
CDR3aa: CASSSPGLAGATYEQYF

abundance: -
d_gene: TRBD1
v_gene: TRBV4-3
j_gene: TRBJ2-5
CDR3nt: TGCGCCAGCAGCCAAGACCAGGACAGGATCCAAGAGACCCAGTACTTC
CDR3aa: CASSQDQDRIQETQYF

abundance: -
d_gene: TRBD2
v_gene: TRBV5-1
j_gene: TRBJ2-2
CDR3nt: TGCGCCAGCAGCCCCATTATAGCGGGAGGGGGCACCGGGGAGCTGTTTTTT
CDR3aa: CASSPIIAGGGTGELFF

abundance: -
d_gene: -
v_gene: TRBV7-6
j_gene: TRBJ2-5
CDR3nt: TGTGCCAGCAGCCGACATCAAGAGACCCAGTACTTC
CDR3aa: CASSRHQETQYF

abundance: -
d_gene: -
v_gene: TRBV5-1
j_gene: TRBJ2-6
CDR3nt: TGCGCCAGCAGCTTGGAAGGGGCTCGCTCTGGGGCCAACGTCCTGACTTTC
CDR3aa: CASSLEGARSGANVLTF

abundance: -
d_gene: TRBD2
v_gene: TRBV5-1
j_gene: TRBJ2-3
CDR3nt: TGCGCCAGCAGCCGGGGAGGGGCGGGCACAGATACGCAGTATTTT
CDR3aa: CASSRGGAGTDTQYF

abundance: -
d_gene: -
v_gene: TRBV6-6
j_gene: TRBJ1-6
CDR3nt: TGTGCCAGCAGACGGACAGCAGATAATTCACCCCTCCACTTT
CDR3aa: CASRRTADNSPLHF

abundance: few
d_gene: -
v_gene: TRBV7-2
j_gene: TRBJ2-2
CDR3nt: TGTGCCAGCAGCCTAATGGCAGGTCCCGGGGAGCTGTTTTTT
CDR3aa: CASSLMAGPGELFF